These 9 T cell receptor beta chains were all obtained from the same sample, sequenced in a study of OX40 agonist ivuxolimab in advanced cancers. Only in-frame clones appear in the TCRdb table, and some are missing; sequencing was by immunoSEQ multiplex PCR. The sample carries tens of thousands of clones, approximately 92% recorded once. The sample here was CD4+ or CD8+ T cells sorted from blood, taken in a trial of the OX40 agonist ivuxolimab. All receptors come from an adult with an advanced solid tumor such as melanoma, head and neck, liver or kidney cancer.

This chain uses TRBV5-7 with TRBJ1-5, with no clear D. TRBV5-7 is placed among ORFs of uncertain function. Trimming left V 4 bases short and J 2 bases short, with 10 bases between. The CDR3 has 14 residues. CDR3 sequence: CASSNTTCNQPQHF. The CDR3 region has the DNA TGTGCCAGCAGCAACACAACCTGCAATCAGCCCCAGCATTTT.

The rearrangement links TRBV27 to TRBJ2-3; the D gene could be TRBD1 or TRBD2 (6 bases each). The germline CDR1 and CDR2 sequences are MNHEY and SMNVEV (reference sequence). The germline V and J ends were trimmed by 5 bases and 2 bases, with 14 bases remaining between them. The CDR3 is made up of 15 amino acids. Written as DNA, the CDR3 is TGTGCCAGCAGTCTATGGGGGGCGGACACAGATACGCAGTATTTT. It is translated as CASSLWGADTDTQYF.

The chain employs TRBV4-2 and TRBJ2-7; D is possibly TRBD2 (5 bases). The CDR3 is 15 residues long. With 0 bases removed from V and 3 bases from J, the gap between germline ends came to 12 bases. From germline, CDR1 is LGHNA and CDR2 YNFKEQ. The CDR3 nucleotides read TGTGCCAGCAGCCAAGAGGCGGACGGAGGCTACGAGCAGTACTTC. This gives the protein CASSQEADGGYEQYF.

The chain recombines TRBV5-8 with TRBJ2-7; no clear D gene. Trimming stripped 0 bases from V and 4 bases from J, with 8 bases between. The germline V gene encodes CDR1 SGHTS and CDR2 YDEGEE. There are 13 residues in the CDR3. The CDR3 DNA is TGTGCCAGCAGCTTGGGTCAGCTTTACGAGCAGTACTTC. It yields the protein CASSLGQLYEQYF. Full variable domain (remainder filled in from reference TRBV5-8 and TRBJ2-7): EAGVTQSPTHLIKTRGQQATLRCSPISGHTSVYWYQQALGLGLQFLLWYDEGEERNRGNFPPRFSGRQFPNYSSELNVNALELEDSALYLCASSLGQLYEQYFGPGTRLTVT.

In its sample, this clone was seen once. The chain is built from TRBV7-2 and TRBJ1-1, with D hard to call. The CDR3 loop spans 14 amino acids. Germline V gene data show CDR1 as SGHTA and CDR2 as FQGNSA. Deletions cut 1 base from V and 5 bases from J, with 11 bases between. This CDR3 is CASSLGLGWTEAFF. The CDR3 DNA reads TGTGCCAGCAGCTTAGGATTGGGGTGGACTGAAGCTTTCTTT.

V and J are TRBV6-5 and TRBJ2-7; either TRBD1 or TRBD2 may supply D (5 bases each). V was clipped by 5 bases and J by 6 bases, with 11 bases between them. This CDR3 comprises 12 residues. Germline lookup yields CDR1 MNHEY and CDR2 SVGAGI. For the CDR3, the DNA is TGTGCCAGCAGTCCGACGAGGGGCGAGCAGTACTTC. It encodes CASSPTRGEQYF.

The chain joins TRBV10-2 to TRBJ1-1; D ambiguous. Between the trimmed V and J ends, which lost 2 bases and 0 bases, there was a span of 7 bases. From germline, CDR1 is WSHSY and CDR2 SAAADI. The CDR3 is 14 residues long. CDR3 nucleotide sequence: TGCGCCAGCAGTGAGCCAGGAATGAACACTGAAGCTTTCTTT. Its translation is CASSEPGMNTEAFF.

The chain links TRBV18 to TRBJ2-7; D is tentatively TRBD1 or TRBD2 (5 bases each). CDR1 and CDR2 (germline): KGHSH, LQKENI. The CDR3 totals 14 residues. Trimming left V 3 bases short and J 3 bases short, with 12 bases between. DNA for the CDR3: TGTGCCAGCTCACCCCCCGATGGGGGCTACGAGCAGTACTTC. This sequence encodes CASSPPDGGYEQYF. Based on the CDR3 plus reference TRBV18 and TRBJ2-7, the full variable domain is NAGVMQNPRHLVRRRGQEARLRCSPMKGHSHVYWYRQLPEEGLKFMVYLQKENIIDESGMPKERFSAEFPKEGPSILRIQQVVRGDSAAYFCASSPPDGGYEQYFGPGTRLTVT.

The chain joins TRBV2 to TRBJ2-1; 8 bases line up with TRBD2. Germline-derived CDR1 and CDR2 are SNHLY and FYNNEI. The V and J ends lost 3 bases and 0 bases, in that order; junction bases with no gene match: 16. CDR3 length equals 20 residues. The CDR3 protein is CASSELKESGGRSSYNEQFF. DNA of the CDR3: TGTGCCAGCAGTGAGCTGAAGGAAAGCGGGGGCCGCAGCTCCTACAATGAGCAGTTCTTC.